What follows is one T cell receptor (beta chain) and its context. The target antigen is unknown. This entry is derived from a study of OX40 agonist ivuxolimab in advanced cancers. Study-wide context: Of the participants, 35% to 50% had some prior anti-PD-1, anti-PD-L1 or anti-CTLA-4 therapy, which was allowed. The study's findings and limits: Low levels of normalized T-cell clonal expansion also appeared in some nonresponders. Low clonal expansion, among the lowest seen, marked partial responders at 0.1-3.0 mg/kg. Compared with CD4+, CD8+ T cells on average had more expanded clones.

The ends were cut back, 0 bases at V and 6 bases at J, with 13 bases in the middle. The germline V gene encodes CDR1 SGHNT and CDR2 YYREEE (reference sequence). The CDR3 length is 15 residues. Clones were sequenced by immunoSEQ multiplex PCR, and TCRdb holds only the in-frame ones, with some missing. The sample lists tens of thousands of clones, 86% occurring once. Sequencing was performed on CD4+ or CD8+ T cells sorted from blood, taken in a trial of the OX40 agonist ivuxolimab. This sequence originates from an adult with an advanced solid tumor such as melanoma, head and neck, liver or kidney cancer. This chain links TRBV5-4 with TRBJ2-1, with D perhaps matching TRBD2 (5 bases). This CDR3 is CASSLERGLSNEQFF. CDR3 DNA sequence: TGTGCCAGCAGCTTGGAACGAGGGCTGTCCAATGAGCAGTTCTTC.